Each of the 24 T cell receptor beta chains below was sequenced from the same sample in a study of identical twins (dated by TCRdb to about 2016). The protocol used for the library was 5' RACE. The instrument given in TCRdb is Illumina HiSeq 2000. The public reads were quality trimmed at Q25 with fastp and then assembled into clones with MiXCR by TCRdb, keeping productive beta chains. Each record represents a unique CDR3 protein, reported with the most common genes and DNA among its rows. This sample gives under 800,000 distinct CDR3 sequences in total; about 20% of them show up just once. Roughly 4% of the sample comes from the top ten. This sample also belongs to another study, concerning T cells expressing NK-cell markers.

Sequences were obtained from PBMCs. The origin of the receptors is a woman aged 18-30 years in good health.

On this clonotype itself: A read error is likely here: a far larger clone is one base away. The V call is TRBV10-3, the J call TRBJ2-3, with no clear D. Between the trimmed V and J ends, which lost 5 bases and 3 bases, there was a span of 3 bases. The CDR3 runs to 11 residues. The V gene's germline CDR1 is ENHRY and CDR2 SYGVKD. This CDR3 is CAISNTDTQYF. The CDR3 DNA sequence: TGTGCCATCAGTAATACAGATACGCAGTATTTT.

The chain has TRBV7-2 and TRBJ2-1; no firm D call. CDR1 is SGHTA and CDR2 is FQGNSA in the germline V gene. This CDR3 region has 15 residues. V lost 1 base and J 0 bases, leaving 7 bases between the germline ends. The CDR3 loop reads CASSLVWSSYNEQFF. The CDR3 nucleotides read TGTGCCAGCAGCTTAGTATGGAGCTCCTACAATGAGCAGTTCTTC. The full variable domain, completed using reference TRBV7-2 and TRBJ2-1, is GAGVSQSPSNKVTEKGKDVELRCDPISGHTALYWYRQSLGQGLEFLIYFQGNSAPDKSGLPSDRFSAERTGGSVSTLTIQRTQQEDSAVYLCASSLVWSSYNEQFFGPGTRLTVL.

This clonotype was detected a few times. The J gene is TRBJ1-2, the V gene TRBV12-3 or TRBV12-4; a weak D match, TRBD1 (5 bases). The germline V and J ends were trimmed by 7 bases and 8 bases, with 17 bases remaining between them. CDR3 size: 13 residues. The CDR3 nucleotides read TGTGCCAGCACCCTCCGGGCGGGGGAAGGCTACACCTTC. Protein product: CASTLRAGEGYTF.

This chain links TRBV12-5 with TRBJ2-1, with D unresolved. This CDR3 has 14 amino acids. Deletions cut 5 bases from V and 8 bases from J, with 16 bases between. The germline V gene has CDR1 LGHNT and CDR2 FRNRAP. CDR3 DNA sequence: TGTGCTAGTGGTCCCCCCAACCTACCACATGAGCAGTTCTTC. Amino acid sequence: CASGPPNLPHEQFF.

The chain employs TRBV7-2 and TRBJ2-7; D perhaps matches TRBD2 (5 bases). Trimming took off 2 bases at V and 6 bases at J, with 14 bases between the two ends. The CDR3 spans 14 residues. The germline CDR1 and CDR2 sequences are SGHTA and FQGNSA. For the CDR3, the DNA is TGTGCCAGCAGCTTACCCCTGGGAGTAGCCGAGCAGTACTTC. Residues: CASSLPLGVAEQYF.

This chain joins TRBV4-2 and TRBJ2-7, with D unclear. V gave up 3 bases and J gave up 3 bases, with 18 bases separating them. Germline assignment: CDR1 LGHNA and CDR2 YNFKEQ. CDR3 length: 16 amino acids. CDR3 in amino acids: CASSQANLVQNYEQYF. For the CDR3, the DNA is TGTGCCAGCAGCCAGGCCAACTTGGTCCAGAACTACGAGCAGTACTTC.

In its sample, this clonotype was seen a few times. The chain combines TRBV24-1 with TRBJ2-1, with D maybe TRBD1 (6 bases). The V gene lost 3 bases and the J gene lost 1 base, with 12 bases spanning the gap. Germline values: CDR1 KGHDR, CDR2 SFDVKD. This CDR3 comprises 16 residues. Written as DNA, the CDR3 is TGTGCCACCAGTGATAGGACAGCAGCTTCCTACAATGAGCAGTTCTTC. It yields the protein CATSDRTAASYNEQFF.

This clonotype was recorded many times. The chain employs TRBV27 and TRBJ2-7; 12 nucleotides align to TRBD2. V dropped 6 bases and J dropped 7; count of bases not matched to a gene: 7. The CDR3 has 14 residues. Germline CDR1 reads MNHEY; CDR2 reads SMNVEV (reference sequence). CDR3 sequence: CASSALAGGLEQYF. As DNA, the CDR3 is TGTGCCAGCAGCGCCCTAGCGGGGGGGCTTGAGCAGTACTTC.

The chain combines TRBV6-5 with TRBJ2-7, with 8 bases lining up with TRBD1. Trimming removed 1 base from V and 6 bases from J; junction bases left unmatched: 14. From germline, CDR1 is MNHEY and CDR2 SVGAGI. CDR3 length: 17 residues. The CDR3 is CASSYFGTGPVSVEQYF. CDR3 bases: TGTGCCAGCAGTTACTTTGGGACAGGCCCCGTTTCGGTCGAGCAGTACTTC.

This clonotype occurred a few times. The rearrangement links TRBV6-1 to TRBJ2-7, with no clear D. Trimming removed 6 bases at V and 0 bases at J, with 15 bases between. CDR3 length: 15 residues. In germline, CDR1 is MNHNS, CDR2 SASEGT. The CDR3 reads CASSTQAGSSYEQYF. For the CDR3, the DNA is TGTGCCAGCAGCACGCAGGCAGGTTCCTCCTACGAGCAGTACTTC.

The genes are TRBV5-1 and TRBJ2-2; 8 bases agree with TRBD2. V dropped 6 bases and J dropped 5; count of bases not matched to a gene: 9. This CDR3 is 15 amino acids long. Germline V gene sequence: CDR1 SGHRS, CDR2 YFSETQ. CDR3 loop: CASKEGIAGTGELFF. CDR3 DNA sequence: TGCGCCAGCAAGGAGGGAATAGCGGGGACCGGGGAGCTGTTTTTT.

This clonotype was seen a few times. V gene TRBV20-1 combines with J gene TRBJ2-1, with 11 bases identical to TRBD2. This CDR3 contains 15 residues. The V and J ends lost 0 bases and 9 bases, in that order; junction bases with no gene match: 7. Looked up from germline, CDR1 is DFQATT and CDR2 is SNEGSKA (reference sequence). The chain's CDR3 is CSARDRIAGGREQFF. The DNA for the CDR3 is TGCAGTGCTAGAGATCGGATAGCGGGGGGGCGTGAGCAGTTCTTC.

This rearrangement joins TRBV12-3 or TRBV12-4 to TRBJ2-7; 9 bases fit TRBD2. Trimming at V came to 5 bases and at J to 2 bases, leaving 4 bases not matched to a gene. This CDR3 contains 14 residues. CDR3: CASSPSGIPYEQYF. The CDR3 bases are TGTGCCAGCAGTCCTAGCGGGATCCCCTACGAGCAGTACTTC.

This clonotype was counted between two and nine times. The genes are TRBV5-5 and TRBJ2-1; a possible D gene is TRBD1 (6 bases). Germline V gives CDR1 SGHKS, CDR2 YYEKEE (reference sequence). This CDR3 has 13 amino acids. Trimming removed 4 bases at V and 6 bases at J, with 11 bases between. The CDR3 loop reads CASSKGHINEQFF. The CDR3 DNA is TGTGCCAGCAGCAAGGGACACATCAATGAGCAGTTCTTC. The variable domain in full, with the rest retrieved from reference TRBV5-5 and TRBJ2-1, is DAGVTQSPTHLIKTRGQQVTLRCSPISGHKSVSWYQQVLGQGPQFIFQYYEKEERGRGNFPDRFSARQFPNYSSELNVNALLLGDSALYLCASSKGHINEQFFGPGTRLTVL.

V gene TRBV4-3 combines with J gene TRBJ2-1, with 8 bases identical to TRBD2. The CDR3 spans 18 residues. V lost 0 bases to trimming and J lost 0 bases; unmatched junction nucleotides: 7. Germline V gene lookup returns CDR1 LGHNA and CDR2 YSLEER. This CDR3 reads CASSQESGRAASYNEQFF. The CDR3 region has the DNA TGCGCCAGCAGCCAAGAATCCGGGAGGGCCGCCTCCTACAATGAGCAGTTCTTC.

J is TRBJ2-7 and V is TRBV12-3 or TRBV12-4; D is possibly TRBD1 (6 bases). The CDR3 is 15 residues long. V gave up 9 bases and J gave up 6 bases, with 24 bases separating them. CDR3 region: CASQSWGRKGSEQYF. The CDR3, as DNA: TGTGCCAGTCAGAGTTGGGGGCGGAAAGGTTCCGAGCAGTACTTC.

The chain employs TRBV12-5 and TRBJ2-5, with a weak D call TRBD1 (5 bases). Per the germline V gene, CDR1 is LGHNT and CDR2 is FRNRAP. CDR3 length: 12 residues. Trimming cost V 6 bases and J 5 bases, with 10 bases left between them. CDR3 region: CASGGVVETQYF. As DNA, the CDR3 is TGTGCTAGTGGAGGGGTCGTGGAGACCCAGTACTTC.

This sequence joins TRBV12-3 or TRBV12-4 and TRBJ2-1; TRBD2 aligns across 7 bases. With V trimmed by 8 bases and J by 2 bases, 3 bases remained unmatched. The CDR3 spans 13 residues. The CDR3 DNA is TGTGCCAGCGGGGAGGGAACCTACAATGAGCAGTTCTTC. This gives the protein CASGEGTYNEQFF.

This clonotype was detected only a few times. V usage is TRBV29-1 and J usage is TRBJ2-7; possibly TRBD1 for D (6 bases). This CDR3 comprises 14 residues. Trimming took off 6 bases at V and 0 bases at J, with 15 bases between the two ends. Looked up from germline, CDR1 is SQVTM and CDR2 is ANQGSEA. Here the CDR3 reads CSVGRDRSSYEQYF. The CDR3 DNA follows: TGCAGCGTGGGCCGCGACAGGAGCTCCTACGAGCAGTACTTC.

The CDR3, as DNA: TGTGCCAGCTCACCAACCGGGACTAGACCCTTCAATGAGCAGTTCTTC. The encoded protein is CASSPTGTRPFNEQFF. The chain links TRBV18 to TRBJ2-1; 8 bases map to TRBD2. Germline CDR1 is KGHSH and CDR2 is LQKENI. The CDR3 is 16 amino acids. The junction had 9 bases not matched to a gene; V was cut back by 2 bases and J by 6 bases. The full variable domain, with the rest looked up from reference TRBV18 and TRBJ2-1, is NAGVMQNPRHLVRRRGQEARLRCSPMKGHSHVYWYRQLPEEGLKFMVYLQKENIIDESGMPKERFSAEFPKEGPSILRIQQVVRGDSAAYFCASSPTGTRPFNEQFFGPGTRLTVL.

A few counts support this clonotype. CDR3: CASGDSFQETQYF. The CDR3 DNA is TGTGCCAGCGGGGACAGCTTCCAAGAGACCCAGTACTTC. The chain has TRBV5-5 and TRBJ2-5; 7 bases line up with TRBD1. After removal of 7 bases from V and 1 base from J, the junction contained 4 bases not matched to a gene. The CDR3 is made up of 13 amino acids. From germline, CDR1 is SGHKS and CDR2 YYEKEE (reference sequence).

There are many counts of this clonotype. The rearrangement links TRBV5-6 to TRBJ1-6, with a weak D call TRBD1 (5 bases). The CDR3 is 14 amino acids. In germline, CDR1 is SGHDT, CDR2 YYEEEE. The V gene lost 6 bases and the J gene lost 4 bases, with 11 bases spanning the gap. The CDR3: CASKPGTYNSPLHF. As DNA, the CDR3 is TGTGCCAGCAAGCCAGGGACTTATAATTCACCCCTCCACTTT.

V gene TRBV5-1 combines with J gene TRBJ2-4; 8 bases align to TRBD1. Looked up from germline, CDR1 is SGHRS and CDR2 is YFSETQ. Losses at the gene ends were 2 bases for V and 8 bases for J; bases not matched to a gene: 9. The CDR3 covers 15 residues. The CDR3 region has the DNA TGCGCCAGCAGCTTCCTTGCAGGGGGCGATGACATTCAGTACTTC. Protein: CASSFLAGGDDIQYF.

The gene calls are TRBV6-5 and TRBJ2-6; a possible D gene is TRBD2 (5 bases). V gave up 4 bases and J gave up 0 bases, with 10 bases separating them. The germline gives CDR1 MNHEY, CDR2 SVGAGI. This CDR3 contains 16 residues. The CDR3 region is CASSLEGSSGANVLTF. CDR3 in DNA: TGTGCCAGCAGTTTGGAAGGGAGCTCTGGGGCCAACGTCCTGACTTTC.